The rows below give T cell receptor beta chains drawn from one sample of a study of response to subunit inactivated influenza vaccine. Each CDR3 protein gets one entry after TCRdb re-called the RT-PCR reads with MiXCR. The profile covers 650,000 to 850,000 distinct CDR3 sequences, with around 14% appearing a single time and 5.5% to 7% taken by the ten largest. Here the sequenced sample was PBMCs from blood, taken around 15 days before vaccination. These receptors all stem from a man aged 50 or older who received an inactivated influenza vaccine. Each CDR3 is given with its conserved first and last residue. D genes are given only for firm matches. The size field is filled for only some rows; it gives once, few, many or a size class.

>few|NA|TRBJ2-3|TRBV27
TGTGCCAGCAGCGTACAGGGATTTGGGACAGATACGCAGTATTTT
CASSVQGFGTDTQYF
>few|TRBD1|TRBJ2-5|TRBV19
TGTGCCAGTAGTATTGGTTGGATCGATAGGACAGGACAGAGAGAGACCCAGTACTTC
CASSIGWIDRTGQRETQYF
>many|NA|TRBJ2-2|TRBV12-3/TRBV12-4
TGTGCCAGCAGTTTATCAGGCCTCACCGGGGAGCTGTTTTTT
CASSLSGLTGELFF
>many|NA|TRBJ1-6|TRBV28
TGTGCCAGCACCCACTCCTATAATTCACCCCTCCACTTT
CASTHSYNSPLHF
>few|NA|TRBJ1-1|TRBV20-1
TGCAGTGCTAGGCGTTCGGGACTACAAAAGAACACTGAAGCTTTCTTT
CSARRSGLQKNTEAFF
>few|NA|TRBJ1-2|TRBV6-1
TGTGCCAGCAAGGCAGCAGTGAACTATGGCTACACCTTC
CASKAAVNYGYTF
>NA|NA|TRBJ1-2|TRBV20-1
TGCAGTGCTAGAGAGTATTGGGACTCAAGTTCGGATGGCTACACCTTC
CSAREYWDSSSDGYTF
>NA|NA|TRBJ2-7|TRBV20-1
TGCAGTGCTCCCCCAGGCCGGGGACCCTACGAGCAGTACTTC
CSAPPGRGPYEQYF
>NA|NA|TRBJ2-1|TRBV6-1
TGTGCCAGCAGTATTACTTTACTCGGAGGGAATGAGCAGTTCTTC
CASSITLLGGNEQFF
>many|NA|TRBJ2-1|TRBV12-3/TRBV12-4
TGTGCCAGCAGTTCAGGGAGTGGGGGCCCATACAATGAGCAGTTCTTC
CASSSGSGGPYNEQFF
>many|NA|TRBJ2-1|TRBV12-3/TRBV12-4
TGTGCCACGGGCCTAGAGCAGTTCTTC
CATGLEQFF
>NA|NA|TRBJ2-1|TRBV7-2
TGTGCCAGCAGCTCGGCCCCGGACAGAATAGTGGGCAATGAGCAGTTCTTC
CASSSAPDRIVGNEQFF
>few|NA|TRBJ2-7|TRBV7-8
TGTGCCAGCAGCCCACGCGGGACACTCACCTACGAGCAGTACTTC
CASSPRGTLTYEQYF
>NA|NA|TRBJ2-5|TRBV7-2
TGTGCCAGCAGCCCACGGGCCTCTGGAGGGACCCAGTACTTC
CASSPRASGGTQYF
>NA|NA|TRBJ2-1|TRBV4-3
TGCGACAGCAGCCAAGGCGTTGGAAACAATGAGCAGTTCTTC
CDSSQGVGNNEQFF
>few|NA|TRBJ2-3|TRBV7-2
TGTGCCAGCAGCTTAGCCGAAAGCAATCCCGTGCACCGTTTT
CASSLAESNPVHRF
>NA|TRBD2|TRBJ2-1|TRBV20-1
TGCAGTGCTAGTTTTGGCGGGAGGGCCTACAATGAGCAGTTCTTC
CSASFGGRAYNEQFF
>NA|NA|TRBJ2-5|TRBV6-2/TRBV6-3
TGTGCCAGCAGTTACTCGAGCAGAAAGCAAGAGACCCAGTACTTC
CASSYSSRKQETQYF
>NA|NA|TRBJ1-5|TRBV6-2/TRBV6-3
TGTGCCAGCACCCCCGGGTGGGGACCCAATCAGCCCCAGCATTTT
CASTPGWGPNQPQHF
>few|NA|TRBJ1-4|TRBV5-1
TGCGCCAGCAGCTTTTTGCGGGCTAATGAAAAACTGTTTTTT
CASSFLRANEKLFF
>NA|TRBD1|TRBJ2-6|TRBV9
TGTGCCAGCAGCGTAGCTACGACAGGGACAGGTTACTCTGGGGCCAACGTCCTGACTTTC
CASSVATTGTGYSGANVLTF
>NA|TRBD2|TRBJ2-3|TRBV20-1
TGCAGTGCATCACTACTAGCGGGGCTGTACACAGATACGCAGTATTTT
CSASLLAGLYTDTQYF
>few|TRBD2|TRBJ2-1|TRBV24-1
TGTGCCACCAGTGATCGGACTAGTATTGAGCAGTTCTTC
CATSDRTSIEQFF
>few|NA|TRBJ2-1|TRBV19
TGTGCCTGTAGGACCTCATGGGATCGTGGGGAGCAGTTCTTC
CACRTSWDRGEQFF
>NA|TRBD1|TRBJ2-7|TRBV20-1
TGCAGTGCTAGAGATCCTCGGGGACAGTGGGAGCAGTACTTC
CSARDPRGQWEQYF
>NA|NA|TRBJ2-7|TRBV5-6
TGTGCCAGCAGCTTCGCGGGCCCAGGGGTGCAGTACTTC
CASSFAGPGVQYF
>few|NA|TRBJ1-2|TRBV5-5
TGTGCCAGCAGCTTGGTTCCAGCCAGATATGGCTACACCTTC
CASSLVPARYGYTF
>NA|NA|TRBJ1-5|TRBV6-2/TRBV6-3
TGTGCCAGCAGTTACCGGCTTACAGGGAACGACCAGCCCCAGCATTTT
CASSYRLTGNDQPQHF
>NA|NA|TRBJ2-1|TRBV15
TGTGCCACCAGCAGAGATCGCAGTCGGGAGCAGTTCTTC
CATSRDRSREQFF
>many|TRBD2|TRBJ2-7|TRBV20-1
TGCAGTGCTGATGGACTAGCGGGAGAGCGTGAGCAGTACTTC
CSADGLAGEREQYF
>few|NA|TRBJ2-3|TRBV23-1
TGCGCCAGCAGTCGCCTACTCCGAGTCACAGATACGCAGTATTTT
CASSRLLRVTDTQYF
>many|NA|TRBJ1-1|TRBV6-5
TGTGCCAGCAGTTACTCGAGGGGGTGGGGCACTGAAGCTTTCTTT
CASSYSRGWGTEAFF
>NA|NA|TRBJ2-5|TRBV6-5
TGTGCCAGCAGTTGGGGCCGGCAGGGTGGGGAGACCCAGTACTTC
CASSWGRQGGETQYF
>few|TRBD2|TRBJ2-3|TRBV27
TGTGCCAGCAGTTTTTTGCTAGCGGGCACAACAGATACGCAGTATTTT
CASSFLLAGTTDTQYF
>NA|NA|TRBJ1-1|TRBV2
TGTGCCAGCAAGGGTCCGGGTACTGAAGCTTTCTTT
CASKGPGTEAFF
>few|NA|TRBJ2-7|TRBV12-3/TRBV12-4
TGTGCCAGCAGTTGGGGGGTCGCCTACGAGCAGTACTTC
CASSWGVAYEQYF
>few|TRBD1|TRBJ1-2|TRBV4-1
TGCGCCAGCAGCCAAGATGTCAGGGGGACATATGGCTACACCTTC
CASSQDVRGTYGYTF
>NA|NA|TRBJ2-6|TRBV4-3
TGCGCCAGCAGCCAAGAGGTCACGGCCGGGGCCAACGTCCTGACTTTC
CASSQEVTAGANVLTF
>once|NA|TRBJ1-3|TRBV9
TGTGCCAGCAGCGCGTTGCCGGGTGGAAACACCATATATTTT
CASSALPGGNTIYF
>few|NA|TRBJ1-3|TRBV9
TGTGCCAGCAGCGCCCAGAGAAACACCATATATTTT
CASSAQRNTIYF
>many|NA|TRBJ2-2|TRBV20-1
TGCAGTGCTCGGCTTGGGGGGCGCATGGGCACCGGGGAGCTGTTTTTT
CSARLGGRMGTGELFF
>few|TRBD1|TRBJ2-7|TRBV6-1
TGTGCCAGCAGTACCATTCTACAGGGGGTGCCTTTCTACGAGCAGTACTTC
CASSTILQGVPFYEQYF
>few|TRBD1|TRBJ1-5|TRBV19
TGTGCCAGTAGTATTGGAGGGGCACAGGGGAGACAGCCCCAGCATTTT
CASSIGGAQGRQPQHF
>NA|TRBD1|TRBJ1-5|TRBV9
TGTGCCAGCAGCGAACAGGGGTATCAGCCCCAGCATTTT
CASSEQGYQPQHF
>many|NA|TRBJ2-7|TRBV3-1
TGTGCCAGCAGCCAAGATCCCTGGAGGGACTCCTACGAGCAGTACTTC
CASSQDPWRDSYEQYF
>few|NA|TRBJ2-2|TRBV18
TGTGCCAGCTCTCCTACCCCCCCCGGGAGACAGCAGAACACCGGGGAGCTGTTTTTT
CASSPTPPGRQQNTGELFF
>few|NA|TRBJ1-3|TRBV7-2
TGTGCCAGCAGCTTAGGCTGGGGTGTCTCTGGAAACACCATATATTTT
CASSLGWGVSGNTIYF
>many|TRBD1|TRBJ2-3|TRBV6-5
TGTGCCAGCAGTTACTCAATAGGACAGGGGGCCACAGATACGCAGTATTTT
CASSYSIGQGATDTQYF
>NA|NA|TRBJ1-2|TRBV7-9
TGTGCCAGCAGCTTCCAGCCCTATGGCTACACCTTC
CASSFQPYGYTF
>NA|NA|TRBJ1-1|TRBV28
TGTGCCAGCAGTTTATTTACGGGACAAGTGACTGAAGCTTTCTTT
CASSLFTGQVTEAFF
>NA|NA|TRBJ1-1|TRBV11-2
TGTGCCAGCAGCTTAGATAGAGGGAGGGTTGGGGCTTTCTTT
CASSLDRGRVGAFF
>NA|TRBD2|TRBJ2-1|TRBV20-1
TGCAGTGCTAGAATAGGGACTAGAGGTAATGAGCAGTTCTTC
CSARIGTRGNEQFF
>NA|TRBD1|TRBJ1-5|TRBV10-1
TGCGCCAGCAGAACCGGGACAGGGATAGGACAGCCCCAGCATTTT
CASRTGTGIGQPQHF
>few|NA|TRBJ2-3|TRBV30
TGTGCCTGGAGCGTCAGGGGTACAGATACGCAGTATTTT
CAWSVRGTDTQYF
>NA|TRBD2|TRBJ2-2|TRBV5-4
TGTGCCAGCAGTCTCTGGGGGGGAGCCGGGGAGCTGTTTTTT
CASSLWGGAGELFF
>NA|NA|TRBJ2-7|TRBV6-6
TGTGCCAGCAGCCAGGGTAACTCCTACGAGCAGTACTTC
CASSQGNSYEQYF
>NA|TRBD2|TRBJ2-7|TRBV4-2
TGTGCCAGCAGCCTCCACGCAACTAGCGGGGCCTACGAGCAGTACTTC
CASSLHATSGAYEQYF
>NA|TRBD1|TRBJ2-5|TRBV28
TGTGCCAGCAGTCCCGGACAGGGGACCGGGGCAACCCAGTACTTC
CASSPGQGTGATQYF
>many|TRBD2|TRBJ2-1|TRBV20-1
TGCAGTGCGGAGCGGGGTTACAATGAGCAGTTCTTC
CSAERGYNEQFF
>NA|NA|TRBJ2-3|TRBV12-3/TRBV12-4
TGTGCCAGCAGCACGGCGGGGCTCCGGGTAGATACGCAGTATTTT
CASSTAGLRVDTQYF